This TCR beta chain derives from a study of cytomegalovirus exposure and HLA in healthy donors. Overall study results and limits: Of the V segments, some could not be distinguished, including TRBV6-2 and TRBV6-3, and were excluded.

On this clone itself: Its specificity is not known.

The PCR contained 60 Vbeta and 13 Jbeta primers. TCRdb's copy holds only in-frame clones and misses some; the assay was immunoSEQ multiplex PCR. The data hold 30,000 to 40,000 clones, with approximately 47% observed a single time. The J segment lost 7 bases and the V segment lost 3 bases, leaving 10 bases of the junction unmatched. Germline CDR1 and CDR2: SEHNR and FQNEAQ (reference sequence). This CDR3 region has 17 residues. V usage is TRBV7-9 and J usage is TRBJ2-1; TRBD2 aligns across 12 bases. This receptor was identified in a woman aged 45-65 years in good health and CMV-seronegative. The sample taken for sequencing was PBMCs. The CDR3 nucleotides are TGTGCCAGCAGCTTCTCCCAAGGACTAGCGGGAAGTAATGAGCAGTTCTTC. Protein product: CASSFSQGLAGSNEQFF.